This T cell receptor (beta chain) came from a study of T-cell reconstitution after alpha-beta-depleted transplantation in children listed by TCRdb under 2016. For the wider study: The study quantitatively tracked T-cell immune reconstitution after TCRalphabeta/CD19-depleted allogeneic hematopoietic cell transplantation in children using TCR repertoire profiling. What the research found in general, with its limitations: Over the following months the frequencies of hyperexpanded clones went down, and after one year T-cell counts and TCRbeta diversity were mostly credited to newly produced T cells. In some patients, high TCRbeta diversity at day 60 was attributed to recipient T cells and intrathymic progenitors that had survived conditioning. About two months after transplant, the apparently early recovery of alphabetaT-cell counts reportedly depended on just several hundred clones that had expanded rapidly and came from non-depleted graft cells.

In light of the paper, this sample's treatment or condition label describes: allogeneic hematopoietic cell transplantation with graft depleted of TCRalphabeta T cells and CD19 B cells. The children who served as transplant recipients had been given grafts of TCRalphabeta/CD19-depleted allogeneic hematopoietic cells. This clonotype was seen at least ten times. Its antigen specificity is not known. It has no much larger one-base neighbor in the sample; base qualities were not kept. To prepare the library, PCR was applied. Sequenced on an Illumina HiSeq 2500. Molecular barcoding was employed in the preparation of TCR libraries, with unique molecular identifiers being used to normalize TCRbeta repertoire quantification. In-frame beta chains were kept once TCRdb had trimmed the public reads at Q25 with fastp and called clones with MiXCR. CDR3 protein sequences are deduplicated, and each keeps its most common genes and DNA. The sample includes fewer than 700,000 distinct CDR3 sequences, with roughly 24% observed a single time. The ten biggest clones cover over 12% of the sample.

The CDR3 runs 20 residues from the cysteine to the phenylalanine. The retained sequence is limited to the CDR3, 60 bases, with the frame set at the first base. V lost 1 base and J lost 0 bases, and the count of bases not matched to a germline gene is 12. The TCR sequence derives from a boy under two years old who had a stem cell transplant for acute myeloid leukemia, so the T cells may come from the graft donor. This specimen was PBMCs, mostly from graft donor cells, taken 360 days after TCRalphabeta/CD19-depleted stem cell transplant. The sequence joins TRBV12-3 or TRBV12-4 to TRBJ2-3, with 11 central nucleotides matching TRBD2. The DNA sequence is TGTGCCAGCAGTTTAGGAGCGGCTAGCGGGGGGACCCCTAGCACAGATACGCAGTATTTT. It encodes CASSLGAASGGTPSTDTQYF.